Below, 6 T cell receptor beta chains from the same sample are listed, as sequenced in a study of blood T cells in healthy people across ages. Primed by a sample-barcoded 5' primer and a J-beta primer mix, a second PCR proceeded for about 6 to 12 cycles. Each CDR3 protein gets one entry after TCRdb re-called the 5' RACE reads with MiXCR. The repertoire holds around 1,800,000 distinct CDR3 sequences, with 35% to 50% as singletons. The sequenced sample was blood. These receptors all come from a human donor in good health.

This clonotype was observed many times. This chain links TRBV28 with TRBJ2-7; no clear D gene. Trimming stripped 0 bases from V and 6 bases from J, with 3 bases between. CDR3 length: 11 amino acids. Germline V lookup: CDR1 MDHEN, CDR2 SYDVKM. CDR3 sequence (DNA): TGTGCCAGCAGTTTATGGGGCGAGCAGTACTTC. It specifies CASSLWGEQYF.

The chain recombines TRBV6-2 or TRBV6-3 with TRBJ1-6, with a tentative D call TRBD1 (6 bases). The ends were cut back, 1 base at V and 9 bases at J, with 16 bases in the middle. Germline V gene sequence: CDR1 MNHEY, CDR2 SVGEGT. The length of the CDR3 is 16 residues. CDR3 protein: CASSYFLQGYGSPLHF. CDR3 nucleotide sequence: TGTGCCAGCAGTTACTTCCTACAGGGCTATGGTTCACCCCTCCACTTT.

The CDR3 DNA follows: TGCGCCAGCAGCCAAGATTCCGGCGGGTCCATCACAGATACGCAGTATTTT. Its protein is CASSQDSGGSITDTQYF. The chain uses TRBV4-1 and TRBJ2-3; D might be TRBD2 (5 bases). This CDR3 is 17 amino acids long. CDR1 and CDR2 from the germline V gene are MGHRA and YSYEKL. V lost 0 bases and J lost 2, with 15 bases in between.

The rearrangement uses TRBV9 and TRBJ2-2; 9 bases map to TRBD1. The ends lost 2 bases at V and 4 bases at J; junction bases unmatched: 3. Germline-derived CDR1 and CDR2 are SGDLS and YYNGEE. The CDR3 sequence is 15 residues long. In DNA form, the CDR3 reads TGTGCCAGCAGCGTTACAGGGGGCTTCACCGGGGAGCTGTTTTTT. It encodes CASSVTGGFTGELFF.

This clonotype was observed many times. V and J are TRBV10-3 and TRBJ2-7; TRBD1 aligns across 12 bases. This CDR3 contains 16 residues. J lost 6 bases, V lost 6 bases, and 12 bases had no gene match. Per germline, CDR1 ENHRY and CDR2 SYGVKD. CDR3 sequence reads: CAIRGPGQGARGEQYF. CDR3 bases: TGTGCCATCAGAGGTCCGGGACAGGGGGCGCGCGGCGAGCAGTACTTC.

This clonotype was counted a few times. CDR3 in DNA: TGCGCCAGCAGCCAAGAATTTGTGAGTGACGCCTACAATGAGCAGTTCTTC. Translation gives CASSQEFVSDAYNEQFF. V is TRBV4-3 and J is TRBJ2-1; D not certain. The CDR3 consists of 17 residues. From germline, CDR1 is LGHNA and CDR2 YSLEER. Deletions cut 0 bases from V and 2 bases from J, with 14 bases between.